This TCR beta chain originates from a study of cytomegalovirus exposure and HLA in healthy donors. Points from the study as a whole: In a later analysis, TCR beta V- and J-gene trimming showed a link to a missense DCLRE1C variant. No immune exposure information besides CMV serostatus was available.

In the case of this clone: Its antigen is not known.

In germline, CDR1 is SGHRS, CDR2 YFSETQ. This CDR3 has 14 residues. The ends were cut back, 1 base at V and 0 bases at J, with 4 bases in the middle. Primers included in the PCR were 60 Vbeta and 13 Jbeta primers. The method was immunoSEQ multiplex PCR; TCRdb's version includes in-frame clones alone and lacks a portion of them. Listed are approximately 140,000 clones; approximately 1.5% falls within the top ten. Every donor was a healthy person donating bone marrow. The sequencing input was PBMCs. This TCR derives from a woman aged 40 to 55 in good health and CMV-seronegative. The chain carries TRBV5-1 and TRBJ2-2; no reliable D call. CDR3: CASSLTANTGELFF. CDR3 DNA sequence: TGCGCCAGCAGCTTGACGGCGAACACCGGGGAGCTGTTTTTT.